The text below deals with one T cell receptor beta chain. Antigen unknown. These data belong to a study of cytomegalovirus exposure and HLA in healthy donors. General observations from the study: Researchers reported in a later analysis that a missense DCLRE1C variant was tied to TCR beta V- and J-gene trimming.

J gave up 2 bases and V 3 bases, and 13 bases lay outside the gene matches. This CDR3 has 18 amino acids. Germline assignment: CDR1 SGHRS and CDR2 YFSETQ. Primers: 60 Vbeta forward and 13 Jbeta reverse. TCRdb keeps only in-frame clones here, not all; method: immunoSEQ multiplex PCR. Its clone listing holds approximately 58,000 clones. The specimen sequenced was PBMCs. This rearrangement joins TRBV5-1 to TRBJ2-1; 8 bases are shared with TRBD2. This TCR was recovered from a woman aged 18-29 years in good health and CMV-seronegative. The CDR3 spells CASSSGSLSGSPYNEQFF. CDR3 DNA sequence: TGCGCCAGCAGCTCCGGATCCCTGAGCGGGAGCCCCTACAATGAGCAGTTCTTC. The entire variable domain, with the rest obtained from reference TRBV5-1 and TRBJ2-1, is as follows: KAGVTQTPRYLIKTRGQQVTLSCSPISGHRSVSWYQQTPGQGLQFLFEYFSETQRNKGNFPGRFSGRQFSNSRSEMNVSTLELGDSALYLCASSSGSLSGSPYNEQFFGPGTRLTVL.